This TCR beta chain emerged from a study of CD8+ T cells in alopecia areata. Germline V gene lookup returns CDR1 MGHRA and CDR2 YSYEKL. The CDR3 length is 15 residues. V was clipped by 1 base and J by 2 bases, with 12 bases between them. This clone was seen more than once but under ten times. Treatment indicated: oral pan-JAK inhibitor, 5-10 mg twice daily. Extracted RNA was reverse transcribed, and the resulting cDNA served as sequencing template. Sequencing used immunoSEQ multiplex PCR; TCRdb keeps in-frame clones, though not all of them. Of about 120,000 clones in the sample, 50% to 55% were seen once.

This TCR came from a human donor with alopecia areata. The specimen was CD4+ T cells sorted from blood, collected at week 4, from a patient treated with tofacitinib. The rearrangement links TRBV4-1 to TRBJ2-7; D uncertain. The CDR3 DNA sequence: TGCGCCAGCAGCCAAGCTCCAGCGCTCCCCTACGAGCAGTACTTC. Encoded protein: CASSQAPALPYEQYF.